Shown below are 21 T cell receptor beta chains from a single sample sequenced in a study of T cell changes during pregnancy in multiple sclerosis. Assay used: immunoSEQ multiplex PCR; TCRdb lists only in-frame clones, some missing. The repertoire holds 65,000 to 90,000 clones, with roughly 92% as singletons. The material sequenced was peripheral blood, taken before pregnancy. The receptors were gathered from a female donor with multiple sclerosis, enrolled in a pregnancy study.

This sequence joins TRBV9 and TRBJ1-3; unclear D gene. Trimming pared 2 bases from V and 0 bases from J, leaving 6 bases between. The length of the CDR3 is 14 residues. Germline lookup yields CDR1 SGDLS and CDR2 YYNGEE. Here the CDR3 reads CASSVLSSGNTIYF. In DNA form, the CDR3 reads TGTGCCAGCAGCGTCCTGAGCTCTGGAAACACCATATATTTT.

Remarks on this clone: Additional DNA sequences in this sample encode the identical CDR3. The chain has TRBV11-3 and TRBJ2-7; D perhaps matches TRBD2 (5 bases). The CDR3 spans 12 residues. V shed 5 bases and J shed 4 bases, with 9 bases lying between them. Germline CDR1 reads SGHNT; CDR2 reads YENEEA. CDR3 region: CASSPRGYEQYF. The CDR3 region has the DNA TGTGCCAGCAGCCCCCGGGGTTACGAGCAGTACTTC.

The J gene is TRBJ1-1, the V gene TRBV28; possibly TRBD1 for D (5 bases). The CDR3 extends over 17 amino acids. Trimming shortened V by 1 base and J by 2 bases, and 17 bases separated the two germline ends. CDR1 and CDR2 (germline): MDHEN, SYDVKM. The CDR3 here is CASSLLGVGASNTEAFF. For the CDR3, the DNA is TGTGCCAGCAGTTTATTAGGGGTTGGAGCCAGCAACACTGAAGCTTTCTTT. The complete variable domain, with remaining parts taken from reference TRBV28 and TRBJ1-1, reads DVKVTQSSRYLVKRTGEKVFLECVQDMDHENMFWYRQDPGLGLRLIYFSYDVKMKEKGDIPEGYSVSREKKERFSLILESASTNQTSMYLCASSLLGVGASNTEAFFGQGTRLTVV.

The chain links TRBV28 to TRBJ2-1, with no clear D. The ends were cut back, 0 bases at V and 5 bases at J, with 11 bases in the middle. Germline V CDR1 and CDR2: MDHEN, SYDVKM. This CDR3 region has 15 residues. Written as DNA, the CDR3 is TGTGCCAGCAGTTTATGGGCAGTCCAAGACAATGAGCAGTTCTTC. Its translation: CASSLWAVQDNEQFF.

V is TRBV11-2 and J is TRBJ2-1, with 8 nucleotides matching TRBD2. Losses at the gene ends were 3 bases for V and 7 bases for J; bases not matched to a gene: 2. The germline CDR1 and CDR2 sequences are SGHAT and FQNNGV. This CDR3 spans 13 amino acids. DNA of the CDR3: TGTGCCAGCAGCTTCGGGACTAGGAATGAGCAGTTCTTC. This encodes CASSFGTRNEQFF.

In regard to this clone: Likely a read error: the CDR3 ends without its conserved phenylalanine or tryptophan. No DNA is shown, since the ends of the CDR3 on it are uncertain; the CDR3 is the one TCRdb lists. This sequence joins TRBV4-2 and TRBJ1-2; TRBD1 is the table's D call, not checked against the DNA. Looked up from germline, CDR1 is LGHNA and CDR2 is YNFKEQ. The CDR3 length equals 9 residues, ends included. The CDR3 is CAKTEVQGT.

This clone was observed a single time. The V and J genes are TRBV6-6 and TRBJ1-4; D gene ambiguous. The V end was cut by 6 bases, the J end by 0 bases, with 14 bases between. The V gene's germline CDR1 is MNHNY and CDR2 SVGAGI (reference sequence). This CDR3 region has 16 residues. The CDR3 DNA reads TGTGCCAGCAGAAAAATAAAAGGAGCAACTAATGAAAAACTGTTTTTT. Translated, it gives CASRKIKGATNEKLFF.

The CDR3 coding sequence is TGTGCCAGCAGTTACTTTTCTCAGGGCCACAATGAGCAGTTCTTC. The encoded protein is CASSYFSQGHNEQFF. The rearrangement links TRBV27 to TRBJ2-1, with a tentative D call TRBD1 (5 bases). Trimming cost V 4 bases and J 5 bases, with 15 bases left between them. The CDR3 has 15 residues. CDR1 is MNHEY, CDR2 SMNVEV, per germline (reference sequence).

CDR3 protein: CASSSWDSSHADTQYF. In DNA, the CDR3 is TGTGCCAGCAGCTCCTGGGACAGCTCCCATGCAGATACGCAGTATTTT. This chain joins TRBV7-9 and TRBJ2-3, with 7 positions matching TRBD1. CDR1 is SEHNR and CDR2 is FQNEAQ in the germline V gene (reference sequence). This CDR3 is built from 16 residues. J gave up 4 bases and V 4 bases, and 11 bases lay outside the gene matches.

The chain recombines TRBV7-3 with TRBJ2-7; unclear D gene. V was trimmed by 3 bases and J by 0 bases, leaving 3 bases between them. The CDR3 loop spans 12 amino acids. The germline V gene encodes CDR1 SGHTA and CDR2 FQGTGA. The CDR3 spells CASSFSSYEQYF. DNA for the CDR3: TGTGCCAGCAGCTTCAGCTCCTACGAGCAGTACTTC.

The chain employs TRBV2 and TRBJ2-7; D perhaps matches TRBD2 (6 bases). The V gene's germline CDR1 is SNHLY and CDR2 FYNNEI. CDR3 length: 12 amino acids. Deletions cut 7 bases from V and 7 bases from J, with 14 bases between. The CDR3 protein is CASKIPGREQYF. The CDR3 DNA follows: TGTGCCAGCAAGATTCCGGGGAGGGAGCAGTACTTC.

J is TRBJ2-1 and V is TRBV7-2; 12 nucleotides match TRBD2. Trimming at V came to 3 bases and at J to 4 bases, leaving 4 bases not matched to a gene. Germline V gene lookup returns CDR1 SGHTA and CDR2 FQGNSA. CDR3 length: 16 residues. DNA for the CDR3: TGTGCCAGCAGCTTGATCGGACTAGCGGGATACAATGAGCAGTTCTTC. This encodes CASSLIGLAGYNEQFF.

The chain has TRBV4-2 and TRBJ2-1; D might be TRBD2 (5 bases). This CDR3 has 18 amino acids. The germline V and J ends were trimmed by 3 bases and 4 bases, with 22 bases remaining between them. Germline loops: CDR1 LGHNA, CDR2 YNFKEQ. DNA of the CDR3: TGTGCCAGCAGCCATCTTGCCTTCGTGAGGACTGTTTACAATGAGCAGTTCTTC. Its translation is CASSHLAFVRTVYNEQFF.

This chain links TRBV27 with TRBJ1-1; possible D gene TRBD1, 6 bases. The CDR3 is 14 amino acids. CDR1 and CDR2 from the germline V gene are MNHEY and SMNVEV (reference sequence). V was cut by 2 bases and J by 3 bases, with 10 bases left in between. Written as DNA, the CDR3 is TGTGCCAGCAGTTTAGTGGGGGCCGACACTGAAGCTTTCTTT. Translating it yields CASSLVGADTEAFF.

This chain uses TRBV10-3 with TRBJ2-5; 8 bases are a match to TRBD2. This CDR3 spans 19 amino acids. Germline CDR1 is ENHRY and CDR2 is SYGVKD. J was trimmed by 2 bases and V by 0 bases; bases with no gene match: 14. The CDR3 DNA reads TGTGCCATCAGTGAGTCCACGCAAAAGACTAGCGTATATCAAGAGACCCAGTACTTC. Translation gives CAISESTQKTSVYQETQYF.

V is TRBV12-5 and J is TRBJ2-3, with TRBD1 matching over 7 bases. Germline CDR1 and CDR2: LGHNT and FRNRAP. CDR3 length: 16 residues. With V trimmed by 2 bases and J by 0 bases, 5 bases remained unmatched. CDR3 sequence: CASGLITGVSTDTQYF. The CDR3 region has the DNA TGTGCTAGTGGTTTGATAACAGGGGTTAGCACAGATACGCAGTATTTT.

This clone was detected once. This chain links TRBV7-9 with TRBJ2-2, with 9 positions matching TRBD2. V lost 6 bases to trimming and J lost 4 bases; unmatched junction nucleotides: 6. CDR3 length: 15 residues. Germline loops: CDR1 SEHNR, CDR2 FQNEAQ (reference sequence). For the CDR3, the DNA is TGTGCCAGCAGTCGTAGCGGGAGTGGCACCGGGGAGCTGTTTTTT. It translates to CASSRSGSGTGELFF. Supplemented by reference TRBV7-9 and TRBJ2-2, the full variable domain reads DTGVSQNPRHKITKRGQNVTFRCDPISEHNRLYWYRQTLGQGPEFLTYFQNEAQLEKSRLLSDRFSAERPKGSFSTLEIQRTEQGDSAMYLCASSRSGSGTGELFFGEGSRLTVL.

In nucleotides, the CDR3 is TGCGCCAGCAGCCAAGATCTCGGGAGGGCCTACAATGAGCAGTTCTTC. Encoded protein: CASSQDLGRAYNEQFF. The V gene is TRBV4-3, the J gene TRBJ2-1; TRBD2 aligns across 8 bases. Germline CDR1 reads LGHNA; CDR2 reads YSLEER. This CDR3 is built from 16 residues. The J segment lost 2 bases and the V segment lost 0 bases, leaving 3 bases of the junction unmatched.

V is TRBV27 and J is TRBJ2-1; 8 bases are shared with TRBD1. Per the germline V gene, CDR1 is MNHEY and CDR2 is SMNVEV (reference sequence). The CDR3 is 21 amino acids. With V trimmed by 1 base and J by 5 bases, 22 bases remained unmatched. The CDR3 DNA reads TGTGCCAGCAGTTTATACTCCTGGGGGAGTAGAATGGGACAGGCTAACAATGAGCAGTTCTTC. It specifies CASSLYSWGSRMGQANNEQFF.

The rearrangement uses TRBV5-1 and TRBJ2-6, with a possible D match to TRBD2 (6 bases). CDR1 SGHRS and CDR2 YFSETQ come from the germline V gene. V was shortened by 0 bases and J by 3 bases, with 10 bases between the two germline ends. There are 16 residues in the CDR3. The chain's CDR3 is CASSLVEGGGANVLTF. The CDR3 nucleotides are TGCGCCAGCAGCTTGGTCGAGGGAGGTGGGGCCAACGTCCTGACTTTC.

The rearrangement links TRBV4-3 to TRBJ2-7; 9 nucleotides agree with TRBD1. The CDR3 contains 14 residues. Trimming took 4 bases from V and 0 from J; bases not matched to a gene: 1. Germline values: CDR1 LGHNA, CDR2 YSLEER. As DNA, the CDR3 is TGCGCCAGCAGCCCGGGACAGGGCTCCTACGAGCAGTACTTC. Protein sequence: CASSPGQGSYEQYF.